This T cell receptor (beta chain) was found in a study of T cells after yellow fever vaccination. Study overall: Fractions of limited cellularity were prepared by means of SMART-Seq v4 Ultra Low Input. General study findings and limits: Reappearance after the booster was seen for most primary-vaccination clones, at 96% CD4 and about 90% CD8. Only a minor proportion of clonotypes was detected across both CD4 and CD8 compartments.

The CDR3 sequence is 15 residues long. In germline, CDR1 is MNHEY, CDR2 SMNVEV (reference sequence). Trimming removed 5 bases from V and 1 base from J; junction bases left unmatched: 7. This clonotype showed up just a few times. Its antigen is undetermined. As TCR cDNA was made by 5'RACE template switching, a universal primer site and UMIs were added. TCRdb ran MiXCR on the 5' RACE reads and lists one entry per CDR3 protein. The table records 350,000 or so distinct CDR3 sequences, roughly 8.6% of them present only once. The source material was PBMCs, sampled roughly seven weeks after the first yellow fever vaccination. The gene calls are TRBV27 and TRBJ2-7; 8 bases line up with TRBD1. The receptor comes from a man younger than 35 who received the YFV17D yellow fever vaccine. The CDR3 region is CASSPRGTGSYEQYV. CDR3 sequence (DNA): TGTGCCAGCAGTCCCCGGGGGACAGGATCCTACGAGCAGTACGTC.